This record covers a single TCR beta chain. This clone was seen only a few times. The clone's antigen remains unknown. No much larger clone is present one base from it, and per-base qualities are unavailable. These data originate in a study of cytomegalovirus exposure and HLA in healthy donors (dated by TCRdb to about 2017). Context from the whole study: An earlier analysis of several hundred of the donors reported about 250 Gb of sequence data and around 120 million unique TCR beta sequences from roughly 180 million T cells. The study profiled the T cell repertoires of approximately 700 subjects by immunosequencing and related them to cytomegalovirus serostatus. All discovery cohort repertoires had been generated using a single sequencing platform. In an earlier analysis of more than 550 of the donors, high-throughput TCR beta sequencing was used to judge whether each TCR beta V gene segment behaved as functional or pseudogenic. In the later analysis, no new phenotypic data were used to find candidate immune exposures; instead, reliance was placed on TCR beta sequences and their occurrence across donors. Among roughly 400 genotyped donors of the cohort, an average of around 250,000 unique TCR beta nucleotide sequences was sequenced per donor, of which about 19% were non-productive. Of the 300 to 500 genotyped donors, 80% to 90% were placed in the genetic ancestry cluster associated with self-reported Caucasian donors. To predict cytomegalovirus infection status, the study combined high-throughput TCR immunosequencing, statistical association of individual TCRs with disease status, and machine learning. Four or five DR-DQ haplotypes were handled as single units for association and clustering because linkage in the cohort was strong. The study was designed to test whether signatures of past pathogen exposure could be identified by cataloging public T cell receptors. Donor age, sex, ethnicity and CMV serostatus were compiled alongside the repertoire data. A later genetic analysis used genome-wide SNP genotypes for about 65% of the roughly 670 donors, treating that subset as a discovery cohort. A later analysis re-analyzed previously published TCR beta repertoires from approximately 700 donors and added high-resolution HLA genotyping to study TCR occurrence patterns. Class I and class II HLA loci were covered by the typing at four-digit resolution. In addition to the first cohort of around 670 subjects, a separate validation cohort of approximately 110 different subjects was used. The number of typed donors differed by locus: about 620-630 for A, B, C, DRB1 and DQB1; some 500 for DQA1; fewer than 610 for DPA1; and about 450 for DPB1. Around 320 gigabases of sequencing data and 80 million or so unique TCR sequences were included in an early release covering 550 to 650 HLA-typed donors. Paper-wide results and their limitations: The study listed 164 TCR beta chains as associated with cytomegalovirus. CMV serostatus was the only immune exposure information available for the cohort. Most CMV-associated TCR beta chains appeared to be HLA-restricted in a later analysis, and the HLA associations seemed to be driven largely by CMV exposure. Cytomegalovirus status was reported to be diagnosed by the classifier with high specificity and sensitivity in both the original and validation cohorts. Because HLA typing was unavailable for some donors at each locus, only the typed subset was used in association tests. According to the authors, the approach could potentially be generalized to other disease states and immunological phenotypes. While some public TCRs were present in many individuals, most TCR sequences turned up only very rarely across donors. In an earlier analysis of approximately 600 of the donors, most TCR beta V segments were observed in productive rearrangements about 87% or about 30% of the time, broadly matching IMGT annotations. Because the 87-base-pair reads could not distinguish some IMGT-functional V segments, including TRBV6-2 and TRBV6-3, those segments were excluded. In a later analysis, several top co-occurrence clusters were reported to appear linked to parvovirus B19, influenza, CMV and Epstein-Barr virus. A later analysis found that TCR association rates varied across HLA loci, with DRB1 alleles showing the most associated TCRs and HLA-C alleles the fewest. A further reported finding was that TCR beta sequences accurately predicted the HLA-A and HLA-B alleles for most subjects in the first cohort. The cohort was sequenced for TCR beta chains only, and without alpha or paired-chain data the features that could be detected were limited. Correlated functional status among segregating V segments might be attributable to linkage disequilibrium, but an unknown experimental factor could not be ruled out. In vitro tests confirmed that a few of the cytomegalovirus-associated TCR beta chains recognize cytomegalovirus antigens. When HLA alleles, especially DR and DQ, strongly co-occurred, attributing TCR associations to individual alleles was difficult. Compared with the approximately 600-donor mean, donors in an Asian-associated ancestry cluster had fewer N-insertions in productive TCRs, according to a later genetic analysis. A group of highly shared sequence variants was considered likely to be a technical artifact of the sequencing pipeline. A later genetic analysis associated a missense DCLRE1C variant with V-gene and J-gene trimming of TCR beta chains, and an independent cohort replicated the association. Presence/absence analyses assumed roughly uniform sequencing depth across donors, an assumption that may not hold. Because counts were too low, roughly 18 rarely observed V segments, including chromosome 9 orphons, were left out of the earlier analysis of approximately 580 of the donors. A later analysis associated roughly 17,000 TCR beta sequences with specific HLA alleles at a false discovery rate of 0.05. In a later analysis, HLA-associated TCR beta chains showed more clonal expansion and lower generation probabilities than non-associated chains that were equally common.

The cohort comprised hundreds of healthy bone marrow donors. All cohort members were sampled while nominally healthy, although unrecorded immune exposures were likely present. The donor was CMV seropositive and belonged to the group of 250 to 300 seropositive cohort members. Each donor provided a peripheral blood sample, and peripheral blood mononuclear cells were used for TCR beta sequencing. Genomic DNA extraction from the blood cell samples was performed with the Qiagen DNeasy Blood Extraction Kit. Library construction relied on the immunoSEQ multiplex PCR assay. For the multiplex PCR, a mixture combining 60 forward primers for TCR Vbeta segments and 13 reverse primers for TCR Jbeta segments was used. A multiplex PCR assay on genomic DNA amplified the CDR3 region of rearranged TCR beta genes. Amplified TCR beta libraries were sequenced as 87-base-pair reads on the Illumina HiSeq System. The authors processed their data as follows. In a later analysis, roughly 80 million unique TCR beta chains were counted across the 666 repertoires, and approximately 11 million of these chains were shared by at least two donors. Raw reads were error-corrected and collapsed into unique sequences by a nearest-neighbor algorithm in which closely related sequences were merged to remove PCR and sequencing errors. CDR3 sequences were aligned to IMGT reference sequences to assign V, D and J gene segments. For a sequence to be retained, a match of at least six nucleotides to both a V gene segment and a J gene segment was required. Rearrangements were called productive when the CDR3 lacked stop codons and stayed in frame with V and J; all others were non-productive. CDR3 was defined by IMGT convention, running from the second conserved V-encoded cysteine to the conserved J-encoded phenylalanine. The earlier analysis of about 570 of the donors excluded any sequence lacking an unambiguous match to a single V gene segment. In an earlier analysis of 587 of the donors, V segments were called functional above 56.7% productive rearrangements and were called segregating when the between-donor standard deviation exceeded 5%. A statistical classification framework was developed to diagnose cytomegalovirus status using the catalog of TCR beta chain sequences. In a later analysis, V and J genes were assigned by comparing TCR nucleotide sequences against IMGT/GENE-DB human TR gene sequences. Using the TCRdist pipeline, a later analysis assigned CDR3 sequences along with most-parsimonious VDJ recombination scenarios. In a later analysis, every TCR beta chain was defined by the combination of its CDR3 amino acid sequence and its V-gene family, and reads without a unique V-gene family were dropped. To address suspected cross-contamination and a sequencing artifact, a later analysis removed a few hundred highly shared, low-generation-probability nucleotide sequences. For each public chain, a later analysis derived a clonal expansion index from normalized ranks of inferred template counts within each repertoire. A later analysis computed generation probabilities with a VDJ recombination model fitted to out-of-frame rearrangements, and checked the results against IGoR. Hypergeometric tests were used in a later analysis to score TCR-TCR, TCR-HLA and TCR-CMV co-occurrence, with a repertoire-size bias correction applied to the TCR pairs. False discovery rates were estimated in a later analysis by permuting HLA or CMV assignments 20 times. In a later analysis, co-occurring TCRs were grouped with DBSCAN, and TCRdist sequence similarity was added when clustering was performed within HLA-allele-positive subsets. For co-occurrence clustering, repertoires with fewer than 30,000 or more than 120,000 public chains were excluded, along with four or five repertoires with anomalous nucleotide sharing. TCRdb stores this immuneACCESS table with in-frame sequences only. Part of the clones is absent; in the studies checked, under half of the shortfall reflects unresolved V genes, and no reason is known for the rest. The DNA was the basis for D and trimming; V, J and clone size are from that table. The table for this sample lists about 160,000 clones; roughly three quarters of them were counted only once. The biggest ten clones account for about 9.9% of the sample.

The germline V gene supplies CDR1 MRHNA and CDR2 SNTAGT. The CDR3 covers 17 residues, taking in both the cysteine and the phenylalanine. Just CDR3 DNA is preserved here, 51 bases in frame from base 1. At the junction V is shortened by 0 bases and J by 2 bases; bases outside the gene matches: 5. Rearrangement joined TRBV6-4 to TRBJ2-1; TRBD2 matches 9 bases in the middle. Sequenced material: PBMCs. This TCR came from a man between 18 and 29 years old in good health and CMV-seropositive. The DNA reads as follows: TGTGCCAGCAGTGACTCTCCTAGCGGGGACACCTACAATGAGCAGTTCTTC. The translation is CASSDSPSGDTYNEQFF.